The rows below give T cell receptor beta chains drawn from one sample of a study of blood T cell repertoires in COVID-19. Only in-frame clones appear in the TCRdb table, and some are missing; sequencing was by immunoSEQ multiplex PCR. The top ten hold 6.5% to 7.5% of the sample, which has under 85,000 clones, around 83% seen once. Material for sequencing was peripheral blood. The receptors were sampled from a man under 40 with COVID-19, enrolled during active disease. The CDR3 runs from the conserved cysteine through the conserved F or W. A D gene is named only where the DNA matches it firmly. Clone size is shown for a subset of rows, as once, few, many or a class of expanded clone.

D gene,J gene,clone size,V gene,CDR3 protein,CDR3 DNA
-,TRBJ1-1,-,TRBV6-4,CASSKDRNTEAFF,TGTGCCAGCAGTAAGGACAGGAACACTGAAGCTTTCTTT
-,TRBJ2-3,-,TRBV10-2,CASSGRGGTDTQYF,TGCGCCAGCAGTGGCAGGGGGGGCACAGATACGCAGTATTTT
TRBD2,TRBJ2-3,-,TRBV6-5,CASSPSSGLTDTQYF,TGTGCCAGCAGTCCCTCTAGCGGGCTCACAGATACGCAGTATTTT
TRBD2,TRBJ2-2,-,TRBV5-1,CASSSVGGLDTGELFF,TGCGCCAGCAGCTCTGTGGGAGGGCTCGACACCGGGGAGCTGTTTTTT
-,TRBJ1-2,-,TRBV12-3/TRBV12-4,CASSLDSNYGYTF,TGTGCCAGCAGTTTGGACAGTAACTATGGCTACACCTTC
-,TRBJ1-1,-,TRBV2,CASTDQGTPEAFF,TGTGCCAGCACCGATCAGGGGACCCCTGAAGCTTTCTTT
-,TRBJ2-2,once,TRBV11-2,CASSLEPLRRVELFF,TGTGCCAGCAGCTTAGAGCCACTAAGGCGGGTGGAGCTGTTTTTT
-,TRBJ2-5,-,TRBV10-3,CAISGGRVGETQYF,TGTGCCATCAGTGGAGGCAGGGTGGGAGAGACCCAGTACTTC
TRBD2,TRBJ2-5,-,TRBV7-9,CASRSREGGQETQYF,TGTGCCAGCAGGTCCCGGGAGGGAGGCCAAGAGACCCAGTACTTC
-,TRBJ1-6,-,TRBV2,CASSPTGSPPLHF,TGTGCCAGCAGCCCCACAGGGAGTCCACCCCTCCACTTT
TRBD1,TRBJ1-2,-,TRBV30,CAWRQQGSYGYTF,TGTGCCTGGAGACAACAGGGGAGCTATGGCTACACCTTC
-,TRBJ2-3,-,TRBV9,CASSAGSTDTQYF,TGTGCCAGCAGCGCCGGGAGCACAGATACGCAGTATTTT
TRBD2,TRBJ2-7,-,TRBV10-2,CASSRDGGRVSYEQYF,TGCGCCAGCAGCCGCGACGGCGGGAGGGTCTCCTACGAGCAGTACTTC
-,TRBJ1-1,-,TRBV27,CASSLQWAPDTEAFF,TGTGCCAGCAGTTTACAGTGGGCGCCTGACACTGAAGCTTTCTTT
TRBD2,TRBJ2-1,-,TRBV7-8,CASSSGGSYNEQFF,TGTGCCAGCAGCTCGGGGGGCTCCTACAATGAGCAGTTCTTC
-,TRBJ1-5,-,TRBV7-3,CASSSIIGGGQPQHF,TGTGCCAGCAGCTCCATTATTGGGGGAGGTCAGCCCCAGCATTTT
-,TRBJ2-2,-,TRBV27,CASTRGRGVKTGELFF,TGTGCCAGCACCCGAGGGCGTGGGGTGAAGACCGGGGAGCTGTTTTTT